A single sample is the source of the 25 T cell receptor beta chains below, sequenced in a study of blood T cell repertoires in COVID-19. Clones were sequenced by immunoSEQ multiplex PCR, and TCRdb holds only the in-frame ones, with some missing. The sample yields 130,000 to 150,000 clones, 75% to 90% seen once. The sequencing sample was made of peripheral blood. These receptor sequences come from a human donor in a cohort sampled during active COVID-19.

The chain employs TRBV4-2 and TRBJ2-5; 8 bases are shared with TRBD2. The length of the CDR3 is 15 residues. J lost 4 bases, V lost 2 bases, and 6 bases had no gene match. Per the germline V gene, CDR1 is LGHNA and CDR2 is YNFKEQ. DNA of the CDR3: TGTGCCAGCAGCCAAAGTCCGGCGGGGGGAGAGACCCAGTACTTC. This sequence encodes CASSQSPAGGETQYF.

This clone was counted only a few times. The J gene is TRBJ2-3, the V gene TRBV5-1, with TRBD2 matching over 8 bases. Germline V lookup: CDR1 SGHRS, CDR2 YFSETQ. The CDR3 loop spans 17 amino acids. V shed 0 bases, J shed 6 bases, and the junction held 12 bases outside the gene matches. The CDR3 nucleotides are TGCGCCAGCAGCTTGGAGACTCTGCGGGGGGCCAGGGATACGCAGTATTTT. Translated: CASSLETLRGARDTQYF. The complete variable domain, with remaining parts taken from reference TRBV5-1 and TRBJ2-3, reads KAGVTQTPRYLIKTRGQQVTLSCSPISGHRSVSWYQQTPGQGLQFLFEYFSETQRNKGNFPGRFSGRQFSNSRSEMNVSTLELGDSALYLCASSLETLRGARDTQYFGPGTRLTVL.

This clone has just one count. Here the CDR3 reads CASSEESTSGRETQYF. CDR3 sequence (DNA): TGTGCCAGCAGTGAAGAGTCAACTAGCGGTCGGGAGACCCAGTACTTC. The chain uses TRBV2 and TRBJ2-5, with 8 bases identical to TRBD2. Per the germline V gene, CDR1 is SNHLY and CDR2 is FYNNEI. The CDR3 sequence is 16 residues long. Trimming cost V 1 base and J 5 bases; bases outside gene matches: 9.

This clone is classed as medium-sized. The chain joins TRBV27 to TRBJ2-1, with a possible D match to TRBD2 (5 bases). The CDR3 is made up of 12 amino acids. Germline V gene data show CDR1 as MNHEY and CDR2 as SMNVEV (reference sequence). Trimming cost V 6 bases and J 4 bases, with 7 bases left between them. For the CDR3, the DNA is TGTGCCAGCAGACCGGGGTACAATGAGCAGTTCTTC. Its translation: CASRPGYNEQFF.

The rearrangement links TRBV15 to TRBJ2-3; D not resolved. V lost 0 bases and J 9 bases, leaving 16 bases between the germline ends. The CDR3 extends over 15 amino acids. Looked up from germline, CDR1 is LNHNV and CDR2 is YYDKDF (reference sequence). CDR3 protein: CATSRDLSGLATQYF. The CDR3 nucleotides are TGTGCCACCAGCAGAGATCTATCTGGGCTGGCCACGCAGTATTTT. The full variable domain, with the rest looked up from reference TRBV15 and TRBJ2-3, is DAMVIQNPRYQVTQFGKPVTLSCSQTLNHNVMYWYQQKSSQAPKLLFHYYDKDFNNEADTPDNFQSRRPNTSFCFLDIRSPGLGDTAMYLCATSRDLSGLATQYFGPGTRLTVL.

The V gene is TRBV27, the J gene TRBJ1-5, with TRBD1 identical over 10 bases. The V segment lost 5 bases and the J segment 4 bases; nucleotides outside the gene matches: 2. Per the germline V gene, CDR1 is MNHEY and CDR2 is SMNVEV (reference sequence). The CDR3 contains 14 residues. In DNA form, the CDR3 reads TGTGCCAGCAGTCCGGGACAGGGGAATCAGCCCCAGCATTTT. Protein: CASSPGQGNQPQHF.

This chain connects TRBV12-3 or TRBV12-4 to TRBJ1-1; 7 bases line up with TRBD1. The J segment lost 5 bases and the V segment lost 6 bases, leaving 6 bases of the junction unmatched. The CDR3 is made up of 13 amino acids. CDR3 bases: TGTGCCAGCAGCACTAGGGGGCGAACTGAAGCTTTCTTT. Encoded protein: CASSTRGRTEAFF.

As concerns this clone: The junction shows a germline mismatch at one end, possibly a read error. The CDR3 region is CASSVASGQRAIF. The CDR3 region has the DNA TGTGCCAGCAGCGTAGCCTCGGGACAGAGGGCAATCTTC. V gene TRBV9 combines with J gene TRBJ2-7, with TRBD1 matching 7 bases. Germline V CDR1 and CDR2: SGDLS, YYNGEE. The CDR3 contains 13 residues.

The V gene is TRBV18, the J gene TRBJ2-3, with 8 bases aligning to TRBD2. The CDR3 sequence is 14 residues long. Per germline, CDR1 KGHSH and CDR2 LQKENI. Unmatched junction bases numbered 0, after V lost 3 bases and J lost 1 base. For the CDR3, the DNA is TGTGCCAGCTCACCGGGACTAGGCACAGATACGCAGTATTTT. Protein sequence: CASSPGLGTDTQYF.

The V call is TRBV27, the J call TRBJ2-2; D is perhaps TRBD2 (5 bases). The CDR3 contains 17 residues. Per germline, CDR1 MNHEY and CDR2 SMNVEV (reference sequence). The V and J ends lost 1 base and 1 base respectively, with 13 bases between them. CDR3 region: CASSLFRYGENTGELFF. In DNA form, the CDR3 reads TGTGCCAGCAGTTTATTTCGGTACGGGGAGAACACCGGGGAGCTGTTTTTT.

The J gene is TRBJ1-1, the V gene TRBV29-1; D not certain. Germline lookup yields CDR1 SQVTM and CDR2 ANQGSEA. The CDR3 spans 11 residues. The germline V and J ends were trimmed by 1 base and 4 bases, with 4 bases remaining between them. The CDR3: CSVEVGTEAFF. CDR3 DNA: TGCAGCGTTGAAGTCGGCACTGAAGCTTTCTTT.

The chain combines TRBV27 with TRBJ1-2, with 9 bases identical to TRBD1. V shed 4 bases and J 6 bases; nucleotides not matched to a gene: 6. The CDR3 consists of 14 residues. Per the germline V gene, CDR1 is MNHEY and CDR2 is SMNVEV (reference sequence). CDR3 loop: CASSSGTGFHGYTF. The CDR3 DNA reads as TGTGCCAGCAGTTCCGGGACAGGGTTCCATGGCTACACCTTC.

The V gene is TRBV7-9, the J gene TRBJ2-1, with 9 bases that match TRBD2. Germline-derived CDR1 and CDR2 are SEHNR and FQNEAQ (reference sequence). V lost 4 bases, J lost 3 bases, and 4 bases stayed unmatched. There are 15 residues in the CDR3. DNA for the CDR3: TGTGCCAGCAGCTATAGCGGGAGCAGCTACAATGAGCAGTTCTTC. It yields the protein CASSYSGSSYNEQFF.

The rearrangement links TRBV5-1 to TRBJ2-7, with a possible D match to TRBD2 (7 bases). The CDR3 is 15 amino acids. V was shortened by 2 bases and J by 4 bases, with 16 bases between the two germline ends. Looked up from germline, CDR1 is SGHRS and CDR2 is YFSETQ. The CDR3, as DNA: TGCGCCAGCAGCTTTTCAGGGGCCGGGGGGTACGAGCAGTACTTC. Protein sequence: CASSFSGAGGYEQYF.

This clone was observed many times. The chain employs TRBV3-1 (or the pseudogene TRBV3-2) and TRBJ1-2; D is perhaps TRBD1 (5 bases). With 0 bases removed from V and 6 bases from J, the gap between germline ends came to 11 bases. The CDR3 contains 14 residues. Germline V gene data show CDR1 as LGHDT and CDR2 as YNNKEL (reference sequence). CDR3 nucleotide sequence: TGTGCCAGCAGCCAAGAGAAGGGGCTGGATGGCTACACCTTC. Translation gives CASSQEKGLDGYTF.

This chain links TRBV5-5 with TRBJ2-5; 8 nucleotides match TRBD1. The CDR3 is made up of 14 amino acids. Germline CDR1 and CDR2: SGHKS and YYEKEE (reference sequence). V lost 3 bases, J lost 4 bases, and 5 bases stayed unmatched. For the CDR3, the DNA is TGTGCCAGCAGCTGGCAGACAGGGGTAGAGACCCAGTACTTC. It encodes CASSWQTGVETQYF. Looking up the rest from reference TRBV5-5 and TRBJ2-5 gives the full variable domain: DAGVTQSPTHLIKTRGQQVTLRCSPISGHKSVSWYQQVLGQGPQFIFQYYEKEERGRGNFPDRFSARQFPNYSSELNVNALLLGDSALYLCASSWQTGVETQYFGPGTRLLVL.

This clone was recorded a few times. This chain links TRBV2 with TRBJ2-3; D perhaps matches TRBD2 (6 bases). V lost 4 bases to trimming and J lost 6 bases, with 14 bases between them. There are 14 residues in the CDR3. Germline values: CDR1 SNHLY, CDR2 FYNNEI. The CDR3 region is CASSVGTPRDTQYF. CDR3 bases: TGTGCCAGCAGTGTCGGGACTCCTCGGGATACGCAGTATTTT. Based on the CDR3 plus reference TRBV2 and TRBJ2-3, the full variable domain is EPEVTQTPSHQVTQMGQEVILRCVPISNHLYFYWYRQILGQKVEFLVSFYNNEISEKSEIFDDQFSVERPDGSNFTLKIRSTKLEDSAMYFCASSVGTPRDTQYFGPGTRLTVL.

The chain is built from TRBV9 and TRBJ2-2; the match to TRBD2 covers 8 bases. The CDR3 is 16 amino acids. Germline V gives CDR1 SGDLS, CDR2 YYNGEE. Trimming at V came to 2 bases and at J to 8 bases, leaving 11 bases not matched to a gene. The CDR3 loop reads CASSVLGGAPSGELFF. The CDR3 nucleotides are TGTGCCAGCAGCGTGCTCGGGGGGGCCCCATCTGGGGAGCTGTTTTTT.

This chain connects TRBV30 to TRBJ2-5; 8 bases match TRBD2. This CDR3 has 14 amino acids. Trimming at V came to 5 bases and at J to 4 bases, leaving 9 bases not matched to a gene. Germline V gene data show CDR1 as GTSNPN and CDR2 as SVGIG (reference sequence). CDR3 loop: CAWSPGLGAETQYF. DNA for the CDR3: TGTGCCTGGTCCCCGGGACTAGGTGCAGAGACCCAGTACTTC.

The chain recombines TRBV5-1 with TRBJ1-2, with D maybe TRBD1 (5 bases). The CDR3 sequence is 14 residues long. The germline gives CDR1 SGHRS, CDR2 YFSETQ. The ends were cut back, 0 bases at V and 2 bases at J, with 8 bases in the middle. The CDR3: CASSLAGQNYGYTF. The CDR3 bases are TGCGCCAGCAGCTTGGCCGGACAAAACTATGGCTACACCTTC.

The chain joins TRBV6-5 to TRBJ1-2, with TRBD1 matching 9 bases. J was trimmed by 5 bases and V by 6 bases; bases with no gene match: 7. CDR3 size: 14 residues. The V gene's germline CDR1 is MNHEY and CDR2 SVGAGI. CDR3 amino acids: CASSRTGVGYGYTF. Here the CDR3 DNA reads TGTGCCAGCAGCCGGACAGGGGTGGGTTATGGCTACACCTTC.

The V call is TRBV7-9, the J call TRBJ2-1; 10 bases map to TRBD2. The CDR3 loop spans 13 amino acids. Germline lookup yields CDR1 SEHNR and CDR2 FQNEAQ (reference sequence). With 4 bases clipped from V and 8 bases from J, the junction kept 2 bases outside the gene matches. CDR3 in DNA: TGTGCCAGCAGCTCTAGCGGGAGCTATGAGCAGTTCTTC. This sequence encodes CASSSSGSYEQFF.

The V call is TRBV7-2, the J call TRBJ2-5, with 8 bases aligning to TRBD2. The V gene's germline CDR1 is SGHTA and CDR2 FQGNSA. The CDR3 spans 16 residues. V trimming: 5 bases; J trimming: 4 bases; junction bases outside the gene matches: 12. The CDR3 DNA reads as TGTGCCAGCAGCCCTTACCGGGGACTAGGAAGAGAGACCCAGTACTTC. Protein product: CASSPYRGLGRETQYF.

The chain uses TRBV19 and TRBJ1-4; 10 bases map to TRBD1. V shed 6 bases and J 6 bases; nucleotides not matched to a gene: 7. The CDR3 covers 15 residues. Per germline, CDR1 LNHDA and CDR2 SQIVND (reference sequence). DNA for the CDR3: TGTGCCAGTAGAACTACCGGGACAGGGGATGAAAAACTGTTTTTT. The encoded protein is CASRTTGTGDEKLFF.

Of note for this clone: This CDR3 is also generated by other DNA sequences in the sample. The rearrangement uses TRBV29-1 and TRBJ1-2; possible D gene TRBD1, 6 bases. CDR1 SQVTM and CDR2 ANQGSEA come from the germline V gene. V was clipped by 6 bases and J by 4 bases, with 15 bases between them. This CDR3 is built from 13 residues. The CDR3 DNA reads as TGCAGCGTCCGGTTGGAAGGGGGCTATGGCTACACCTTC. Its translation is CSVRLEGGYGYTF.